This T cell receptor beta chain was documented in a study of blood T cell repertoires in COVID-19 (dated by TCRdb to between 2020 and 2021). Background on the whole study: Collaborator samples came from the United States, Italy and Spain and covered acute and convalescent phases of COVID-19. The prospective study material was composed of cDNA or gDNA derived from T cells, B-cell-depleted T cells, or PBMCs. The dataset comprised deeply sampled blood TCRbeta repertoires from subjects exposed to, actively infected with, or recovered from COVID-19. A freely available public database, intended as a resource for researchers studying the immune response to SARS-CoV-2, is where the repertoires were released. Samples came from the ongoing ImmuneRACE study (first 160 participants) plus 1,254 subjects from 6 global collaborators. The sample metadata nearly always contained a de-identified subject ID, COVID-19 status, age in years and sex. Where available, HLA class I and class II types were taken from metadata supplied by the sample provider and were not determined by assay-based typing. The investigation overall reported the following: The amount of clinical and demographic metadata varied by source and participant and was provided uncurated.

TCRbeta CDR3 regions were amplified from genomic DNA using the immunoSEQ Assay, a bias-controlled multiplex PCR. The source study handled its data this way. The number of nucleated cells in each sample was estimated by amplification of reference gene primers within the assay. To quantify the absolute abundance of each unique TCRbeta CDR3 rearrangement, sequence reads were collapsed and filtered. For each sample, productive Simpson clonality was calculated as the square root of Simpson's diversity index over productive rearrangements. TCRdb carries this immuneACCESS record with in-frame sequences only. Its versions omit some clonotypes, under half of them owing to an unresolved V gene in the studies checked, with the rest unexplained. Clonal size and the V and J genes are those of that table, whereas D and trimming came from the DNA. The sample data list over 200,000 clones, and 90% of these were observed just once. The ten largest clonotypes hold less than 3.5% of the sample.

In Seattle, one collaborating source enrolled patients while the infection was active and tracked those patients longitudinally over the course of disease. Whole blood was collected in K2EDTA tubes by collaborating institutions according to the institutions' own protocols. For TCRbeta analysis, collaborators shipped samples as frozen whole blood, isolated PBMCs, or DNA extracted from either of those sample types. Concerning this clone itself: Its antigen is not yet known. No base quality values were provided; no much bigger clone lies one nucleotide off.

The CDR3 numbers 14 residues from cysteine through phenylalanine. The CDR3 DNA has 42 bases and is translated from base 1. CDR1 and CDR2, per the germline V gene (reference sequence), are MNHNY and SVGAGI. The V end gives up 4 bases and the J end 3 bases, leaving 4 bases in the junction not matched to a gene. The sequence is built from TRBV6-6 and TRBJ2-3; 7 central nucleotides agree with TRBD1. The sequenced sample was peripheral blood. The sequence was obtained from a man aged 30 to 45 with COVID-19, enrolled during active disease. For the CDR3, the sequence is CASSSGTATDTQYF. The bases are TGTGCCAGCAGTTCCGGGACAGCAACAGATACGCAGTATTTT.